This T cell receptor beta chain was captured by sequencing in a study of molecular identifiers for immune sequencing clone quantification. Comments on this clonotype: A much bigger clone sits one base away, suggesting this may be a read error.

The length of the CDR3 is 15 residues. Unmatched junction bases numbered 9, after V lost 4 bases and J lost 6 bases. The V gene's germline CDR1 is SEHNR and CDR2 FQNEAQ (reference sequence). From the PCR reads, TCRdb called clonotypes with MiXCR, one entry per CDR3 protein. The table includes about 320,000 distinct CDR3 sequences, about a fifth detected once. This TCR derives from a human donor in good health. Some libraries in this study had Jurkat cell RNA spiked in. The chain employs TRBV7-9 and TRBJ1-1; 9 positions agree with TRBD1. The sequenced sample was naive CD8+ T cells from blood, with Jurkat cell RNA spiked in. Specified subset: FACS-sorted CD8+CD4-CCR7+CD45RA+ naive T cells. The CDR3 sequence: CASSSKDRGNAEAFF. The CDR3 nucleotides read TGTGCCAGCAGCTCCAAGGACAGGGGAAACGCTGAAGCTTTCTTT.